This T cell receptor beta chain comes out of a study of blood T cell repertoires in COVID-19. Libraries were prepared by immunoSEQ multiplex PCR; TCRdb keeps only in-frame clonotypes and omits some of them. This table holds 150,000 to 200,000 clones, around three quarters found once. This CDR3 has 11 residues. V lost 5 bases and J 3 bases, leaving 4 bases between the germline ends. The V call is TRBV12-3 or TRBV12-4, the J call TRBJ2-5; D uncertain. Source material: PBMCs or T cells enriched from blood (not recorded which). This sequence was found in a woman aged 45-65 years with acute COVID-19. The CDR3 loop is CASSPKETQYF. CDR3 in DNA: TGTGCCAGCAGTCCTAAAGAGACCCAGTACTTC.